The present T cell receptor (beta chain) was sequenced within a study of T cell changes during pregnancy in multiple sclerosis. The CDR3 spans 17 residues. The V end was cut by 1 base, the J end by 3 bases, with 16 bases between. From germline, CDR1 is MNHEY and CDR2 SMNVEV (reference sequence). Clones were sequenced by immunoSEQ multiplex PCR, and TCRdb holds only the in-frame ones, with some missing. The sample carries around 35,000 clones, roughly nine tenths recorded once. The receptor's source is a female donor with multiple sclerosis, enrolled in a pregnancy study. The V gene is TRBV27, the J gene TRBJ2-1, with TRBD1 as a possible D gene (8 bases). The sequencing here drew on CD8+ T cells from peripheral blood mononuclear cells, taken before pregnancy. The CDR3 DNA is TGTGCCAGCAGTTTATATTGGGGGGGGACAGGCTACAATGAGCAGTTCTTC. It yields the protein CASSLYWGGTGYNEQFF.